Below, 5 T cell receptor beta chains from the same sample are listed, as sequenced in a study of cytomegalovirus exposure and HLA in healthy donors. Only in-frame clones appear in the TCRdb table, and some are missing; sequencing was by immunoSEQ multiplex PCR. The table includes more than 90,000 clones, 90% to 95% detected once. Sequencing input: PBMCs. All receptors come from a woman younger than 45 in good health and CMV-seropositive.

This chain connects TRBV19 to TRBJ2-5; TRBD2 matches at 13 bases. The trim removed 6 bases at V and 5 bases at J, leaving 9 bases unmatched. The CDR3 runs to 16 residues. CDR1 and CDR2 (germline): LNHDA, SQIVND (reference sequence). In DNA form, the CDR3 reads TGTGCCAGTAGGCCACTAGCGGGAGGGCAGGGGGAGACCCAGTACTTC. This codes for CASRPLAGGQGETQYF.

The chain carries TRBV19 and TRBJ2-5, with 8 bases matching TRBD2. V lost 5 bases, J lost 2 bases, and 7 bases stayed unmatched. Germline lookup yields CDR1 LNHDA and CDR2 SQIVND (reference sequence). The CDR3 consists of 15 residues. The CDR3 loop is CASSPQLAVQETQYF. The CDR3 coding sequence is TGTGCCAGTAGTCCCCAACTAGCGGTTCAAGAGACCCAGTACTTC.

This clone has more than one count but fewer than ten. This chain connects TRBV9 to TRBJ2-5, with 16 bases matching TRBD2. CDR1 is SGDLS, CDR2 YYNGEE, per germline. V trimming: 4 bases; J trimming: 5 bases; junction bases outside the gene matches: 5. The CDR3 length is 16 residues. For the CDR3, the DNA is TGTGCCAGCAGCTCGGGACTAGCGGGAGGGTTGGAGACCCAGTACTTC. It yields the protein CASSSGLAGGLETQYF.

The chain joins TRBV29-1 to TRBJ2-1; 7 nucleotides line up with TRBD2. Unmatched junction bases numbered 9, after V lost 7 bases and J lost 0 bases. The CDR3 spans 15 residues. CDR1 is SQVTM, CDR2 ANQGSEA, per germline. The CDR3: CSACPGRSSYNEQFF. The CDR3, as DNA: TGCAGCGCCTGCCCCGGGAGGAGCTCCTACAATGAGCAGTTCTTC.

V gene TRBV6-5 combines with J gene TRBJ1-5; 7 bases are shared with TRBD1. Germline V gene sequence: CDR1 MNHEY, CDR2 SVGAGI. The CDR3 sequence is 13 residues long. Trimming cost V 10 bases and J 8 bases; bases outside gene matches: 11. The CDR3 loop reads CATLSGGLEPQHF. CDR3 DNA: TGTGCCACCTTATCAGGGGGTCTGGAGCCCCAGCATTTT.